This TCR beta chain emerged from a study of OX40 agonist ivuxolimab in advanced cancers. At the level of the study: Patients got intravenous ivuxolimab at 0.01 to 10 mg/kg every 2 weeks.

Trimming pared 1 base from V and 1 base from J, leaving 13 bases between. Per germline, CDR1 MGHDK and CDR2 SYGVNS. The CDR3 consists of 16 residues. Produced via immunoSEQ multiplex PCR; TCRdb's table is partial and in-frame only. Found here are about 38,000 clones, approximately 92% of them singletons; the top ten hold 8.5% to 10%. The sample was CD4+ or CD8+ T cells sorted from blood, taken in a trial of the OX40 agonist ivuxolimab. This TCR was recovered from an adult with an advanced solid tumor such as melanoma, head and neck, liver or kidney cancer. The chain combines TRBV25-1 with TRBJ1-1; D is uncertain. CDR3 loop: CASSESLQTGNTEAFF. The CDR3 nucleotides read TGTGCCAGCAGTGAATCCCTTCAGACGGGGAACACTGAAGCTTTCTTT.